The present T cell receptor beta chain was sequenced within a study of T cell changes during pregnancy in multiple sclerosis. The table came from immunoSEQ multiplex PCR; TCRdb's copy has only in-frame clones and leaves some out. This sample has about 38,000 clones, with 80% to 95% found just once. The specimen comprised CD4+ T cells from peripheral blood mononuclear cells, sampled after pregnancy. The source is a female donor in good health, enrolled as a control in a pregnancy study.

The CDR3 spells CASGLALGDPEAFF. For the CDR3, the DNA is TGTGCTAGTGGTTTGGCACTCGGGGATCCTGAAGCTTTCTTT. This chain joins TRBV12-5 and TRBJ1-1; D uncertain. V was clipped by 1 base and J by 6 bases, with 12 bases between them. The CDR3 length is 14 residues. Germline lookup yields CDR1 LGHNT and CDR2 FRNRAP.